One TCR beta chain is described in this entry. In the authors' methods: Amplified reference gene primers provided the basis for estimating nucleated cell counts. Using immunoSEQ multiplex PCR, the repertoire was profiled, and TCRdb retains in-frame clones only, with some absent. V and J calls and clone size are as listed in that table; D and trimming were resolved from the DNA. The data show around 120,000 clones, roughly 72% seen once. The data derive from a study of blood T cell repertoires in COVID-19. Study-level background: Some COVID-19 samples were acute and others convalescent; all came from the United States, Italy and Spain. PBMCs, B-cell-depleted T cells, or T cells were the source of the cDNA or gDNA that made up the material.

With 10 bases removed from V and 4 bases from J, the gap between germline ends came to 15 bases. CDR3 length: 13 residues. The germline V gene encodes CDR1 ENHRY and CDR2 SYGVKD. The chain joins TRBV10-3 to TRBJ2-3; unclear D gene. The receptor comes from a man of 80 years or more with acute or convalescent COVID-19. Sequenced sample: peripheral blood. CDR3 DNA: TGTGCCACAAACATCAAGGCGGCAGATACGCAGTATTTT. Its protein is CATNIKAADTQYF.